This T cell receptor beta chain was found in a study of PD-L1 blockade in urothelial cancer. On the study more broadly: Researchers looked at the blood 3 weeks (second dose) and 6 weeks after treatment began. Study conclusions and caveats: Pretreatment clonality of the blood TCR repertoire below the median was predictive of superior survival. Stronger expansion of tumor-associated clones in blood at 3 weeks distinguished durable-benefit patients.

V lost 6 bases to trimming and J lost 5 bases, with 11 bases between them. The germline CDR1 and CDR2 sequences are SGHNT and YENEEA. The CDR3 consists of 13 residues. Notes on this clone: The antigen is undetermined.

Diagnoses among patients were locally advanced or metastatic urothelial carcinoma. Only in-frame clones appear in the TCRdb table, and some are missing; sequencing was by immunoSEQ multiplex PCR. Found here are approximately 51,000 clones, 75% to 90% of them singletons; the top ten hold 16%. The receptor comes from a man in his sixties with urothelial cancer. The sample was PBMCs, taken around atezolizumab (anti-PD-L1) treatment. The V call is TRBV11-3, the J call TRBJ2-1; D may be TRBD2 (6 bases). In DNA form, the CDR3 reads TGTGCCAGCAGTCGGGACTTAAACAATGAGCAGTTCTTC. Encoded protein: CASSRDLNNEQFF.